A single sample is the source of the 28 T cell receptor beta chains below, sequenced in a study of technical replicates of blood from a few donors (dated by TCRdb to the late 2010s). Receptor amplification or capture employed the immunoSEQ multiplex PCR assay. TCRdb obtained this table from immuneACCESS and retained in-frame rearrangements with V and J assigned. These tables miss some clones; where compared with another copy, unresolved V genes account for less than half of the shortfall, and the remainder is unexplained. Within this sample are tens of thousands of clones, with approximately 95% of them counted one time only. 0.34% of the sample is in the top ten clones. The sample comprised T cells isolated from PBMCs. The receptors come from a human donor in good health.

The chain joins TRBV6-1 to TRBJ2-3; D uncertain. This CDR3 has 15 residues. The V end was cut by 6 bases, the J end by 6 bases, with 19 bases between. The germline V gene encodes CDR1 MNHNS and CDR2 SASEGT. The CDR3 DNA sequence: TGTGCCAGCAGCGAAAAGAGTGTGGTTGCGGATACGCAGTATTTT. Amino acid sequence: CASSEKSVVADTQYF.

The chain employs TRBV11-3 and TRBJ2-5, with 11 bases aligning to TRBD2. CDR3 length: 15 residues. CDR1 and CDR2 (germline): SGHNT, YENEEA. The junction had 1 base not matched to a gene; V was cut back by 3 bases and J by 1 base. CDR3 in amino acids: CASSFGLAGQETQYF. The CDR3 nucleotides are TGTGCCAGCAGCTTTGGACTAGCGGGCCAAGAGACCCAGTACTTC.

This chain joins TRBV5-8 and TRBJ2-7; TRBD1 matches 8 bases. V lost 5 bases and J lost 3; bases outside the gene matches: 4. The CDR3 has 13 residues. Germline CDR1 reads SGHTS; CDR2 reads YDEGEE. The CDR3 loop is CASRVTGGYEQYF. DNA for the CDR3: TGTGCCAGCAGAGTTACAGGGGGCTACGAGCAGTACTTC.

The genes are TRBV4-3 and TRBJ2-7, with D perhaps matching TRBD1 (6 bases). The V end was cut by 3 bases, the J end by 4 bases, with 16 bases between. Germline V gene data show CDR1 as LGHNA and CDR2 as YSLEER. The CDR3 has 15 amino acids. The CDR3 here is CASSQGTFWAYEQYF. CDR3 bases: TGCGCCAGCAGCCAGGGGACATTTTGGGCTTACGAGCAGTACTTC.

V usage is TRBV5-6 and J usage is TRBJ1-2; the D gene is possibly TRBD1 (5 bases). Trimming shortened V by 4 bases and J by 2 bases, and 12 bases separated the two germline ends. From germline, CDR1 is SGHDT and CDR2 YYEEEE. The CDR3 sequence is 14 residues long. The CDR3: CASSGVQGNYGYTF. CDR3 sequence (DNA): TGTGCCAGCAGCGGGGTTCAGGGCAACTATGGCTACACCTTC.

The gene calls are TRBV4-3 and TRBJ2-3; tentative D call: TRBD2 (7 bases). Germline V lookup: CDR1 LGHNA, CDR2 YSLEER. The CDR3 length is 16 residues. The ends were cut back, 1 base at V and 8 bases at J, with 19 bases in the middle. CDR3 loop: CASSQAPGGPRGTQYF. The CDR3 DNA sequence: TGCGCCAGCAGCCAAGCTCCCGGGGGGCCCAGGGGTACGCAGTATTTT.

The chain recombines TRBV9 with TRBJ2-7, with D possibly being TRBD1 (7 bases). Trimming stripped 3 bases from V and 4 bases from J, with 20 bases between. The germline V gene encodes CDR1 SGDLS and CDR2 YYNGEE. The CDR3 contains 16 residues. CDR3 sequence (DNA): TGTGCCAGCAGCGCCGGAGGGGGCCTATTAGTATACGAGCAGTACTTC. The encoded protein is CASSAGGGLLVYEQYF.

V gene TRBV9 combines with J gene TRBJ2-7; 8 positions match TRBD2. From germline, CDR1 is SGDLS and CDR2 YYNGEE. Losses at the gene ends were 3 bases for V and 7 bases for J; bases not matched to a gene: 18. This CDR3 region has 17 residues. CDR3 sequence: CASSGAPNGRGVGEQYF. In nucleotides, the CDR3 is TGTGCCAGCAGCGGAGCCCCGAACGGGAGGGGAGTAGGAGAGCAGTACTTC. Full variable domain (missing parts from reference TRBV9 and TRBJ2-7): DSGVTQTPKHLITATGQRVTLRCSPRSGDLSVYWYQQSLDQGLQFLIQYYNGEERAKGNILERFSAQQFPDLHSELNLSSLELGDSALYFCASSGAPNGRGVGEQYFGPGTRLTVT.

This chain links TRBV6-5 with TRBJ1-3; 9 bases align to TRBD1. This CDR3 has 15 amino acids. V lost 0 bases to trimming and J lost 8 bases; unmatched junction nucleotides: 5. The germline V gene has CDR1 MNHEY and CDR2 SVGAGI. As DNA, the CDR3 is TGTGCCAGCAGTTACTCATATACAGGGGGCTACACCATATATTTT. Encoded protein: CASSYSYTGGYTIYF.

This chain links TRBV30 with TRBJ2-1; 9 bases agree with TRBD2. Germline CDR1 reads GTSNPN; CDR2 reads SVGIG (reference sequence). The ends lost 2 bases at V and 7 bases at J; junction bases unmatched: 6. CDR3 length: 14 residues. The CDR3 DNA follows: TGTGCCTGGAGTCCGGGACTAGCATTTAATGAGCAGTTCTTC. Amino acid sequence: CAWSPGLAFNEQFF.

The rearrangement uses TRBV27 and TRBJ1-4; 8 bases match TRBD1. Trimming cost V 4 bases and J 8 bases; bases outside gene matches: 15. The CDR3 totals 17 residues. CDR1 and CDR2 from the germline V gene are MNHEY and SMNVEV (reference sequence). CDR3 amino acids: CASSSGTGQPWGEKLFF. CDR3 DNA sequence: TGTGCCAGCAGTTCCGGGACAGGTCAACCTTGGGGGGAAAAACTGTTTTTT.

The chain carries TRBV7-2 and TRBJ1-2, with unresolved D. Germline V gene data show CDR1 as SGHTA and CDR2 as FQGNSA. Trimming took off 5 bases at V and 3 bases at J, with 13 bases between the two ends. The CDR3 extends over 14 amino acids. As DNA, the CDR3 is TGTGCCAGCAGCCCACAAACTAGGGACTATGGCTACACCTTC. It codes for CASSPQTRDYGYTF.

The chain links TRBV20-1 to TRBJ1-4, with D possibly matching TRBD1 (5 bases). Germline loops: CDR1 DFQATT, CDR2 SNEGSKA (reference sequence). V shed 3 bases and J shed 6 bases, with 5 bases lying between them. The CDR3 contains 11 residues. CDR3 in DNA: TGCAGTGCTAGGACAGATGAAAAACTGTTTTTT. It codes for CSARTDEKLFF.

This sequence joins TRBV27 and TRBJ1-1, with TRBD1 as a possible D gene (5 bases). The CDR3 runs to 13 residues. CDR1 and CDR2 (germline): MNHEY, SMNVEV (reference sequence). V gave up 3 bases and J gave up 3 bases, with 8 bases separating them. The CDR3 DNA reads as TGTGCCAGCAGTTTGGCACAGGACACTGAAGCTTTCTTT. Amino acids: CASSLAQDTEAFF.

The chain carries TRBV7-2 and TRBJ1-5; TRBD1 is a possible D gene (6 bases). V was cut by 5 bases and J by 7 bases, with 15 bases left in between. The CDR3 length is 14 residues. Germline V gene data show CDR1 as SGHTA and CDR2 as FQGNSA. The DNA for the CDR3 is TGTGCCAGCAGCCTACGGACAGACGGGCAGCCCCAGCATTTT. As protein: CASSLRTDGQPQHF.

The chain has TRBV5-6 and TRBJ2-1; D is unresolved. The length of the CDR3 is 11 residues. Trimming shortened V by 3 bases and J by 6 bases, and 4 bases separated the two germline ends. The germline gives CDR1 SGHDT, CDR2 YYEEEE. CDR3 DNA sequence: TGTGCCAGCAGCTACAGCAATGAGCAGTTCTTC. This codes for CASSYSNEQFF.

This clone appeared once. This chain joins TRBV4-3 and TRBJ2-7; 7 nucleotides line up with TRBD2. This CDR3 comprises 20 residues. Germline V lookup: CDR1 LGHNA, CDR2 YSLEER. V was pared by 0 bases and J by 4 bases, with 21 bases of the junction left unmatched. DNA of the CDR3: TGCGCCAGCAGCCAAGATTGGGTTATGAATGGCGGGAGCCCCTATTACGAGCAGTACTTC. The encoded protein is CASSQDWVMNGGSPYYEQYF.

This chain joins TRBV4-1 and TRBJ2-7; 9 bases fit TRBD2. Per the germline V gene, CDR1 is MGHRA and CDR2 is YSYEKL. J lost 8 bases, V lost 0 bases, and 8 bases had no gene match. This CDR3 has 15 amino acids. CDR3 in DNA: TGCGCCAGCAGCCAAGAAGCGGGAGGTCCAGACAAGCAGTACTTC. Its translation is CASSQEAGGPDKQYF.

This sequence joins TRBV7-2 and TRBJ1-5; D might be TRBD1 (5 bases). Germline V gene sequence: CDR1 SGHTA, CDR2 FQGNSA. The CDR3 has 14 amino acids. V dropped 2 bases and J dropped 7 bases, with 12 bases sitting between them. This CDR3 reads CASSLLGGEQPQHF. The DNA for the CDR3 is TGTGCCAGCAGCTTATTGGGGGGAGAACAGCCCCAGCATTTT.

This clone was seen only once. The genes are TRBV13 and TRBJ2-7, with a possible D match to TRBD1 (6 bases). CDR3 length: 14 amino acids. Trimming shortened V by 4 bases and J by 0 bases, and 10 bases separated the two germline ends. Germline V gene sequence: CDR1 PRHDT, CDR2 FYEKMQ (reference sequence). The CDR3 region is CASSSYRDSYEQYF. The CDR3 DNA is TGTGCCAGCAGCTCCTACAGGGACTCCTACGAGCAGTACTTC.

The chain links TRBV5-6 to TRBJ2-7, with 7 bases matching TRBD2. Germline lookup yields CDR1 SGHDT and CDR2 YYEEEE. The CDR3 totals 17 residues. Losses at the gene ends were 2 bases for V and 2 bases for J; bases not matched to a gene: 13. The CDR3 bases are TGTGCCAGCAGCTTTTCGGGGCCCCTAGCGGAAACCTACGAGCAGTACTTC. It encodes CASSFSGPLAETYEQYF.

The chain joins TRBV9 to TRBJ1-4, with D unclear. Deletions cut 0 bases from V and 4 bases from J, with 10 bases between. This CDR3 contains 15 residues. Germline CDR1 reads SGDLS; CDR2 reads YYNGEE. As DNA, the CDR3 is TGTGCCAGCAGCGTAGTCCCGGGAGTTAATGAAAAACTGTTTTTT. It translates to CASSVVPGVNEKLFF.

V and J are TRBV18 and TRBJ2-7, with 9 bases that match TRBD2. The CDR3 extends over 15 amino acids. V trimming: 2 bases; J trimming: 2 bases; junction bases outside the gene matches: 4. CDR1 is KGHSH and CDR2 is LQKENI in the germline V gene. The CDR3, as DNA: TGTGCCAGCTCACCAGGGTTAGCGGGAGCCTACGAGCAGTACTTC. This sequence encodes CASSPGLAGAYEQYF.

DNA for the CDR3: TGTGCCAGCACTCCCGAGCAGTACTTC. It specifies CASTPEQYF. V usage is TRBV2 and J usage is TRBJ2-7; no firm D call. The germline V gene encodes CDR1 SNHLY and CDR2 FYNNEI. V was clipped by 7 bases and J by 6 bases, with 4 bases between them. The CDR3 totals 9 residues.

This rearrangement joins TRBV4-1 to TRBJ1-2; D is unresolved. V gave up 0 bases and J gave up 1 base, with 9 bases separating them. Germline V gene data show CDR1 as MGHRA and CDR2 as YSYEKL. The CDR3 is made up of 15 amino acids. The CDR3 nucleotides read TGCGCCAGCAGCCAAGATGTAACTGTTAACTATGGCTACACCTTC. Protein product: CASSQDVTVNYGYTF.

This chain links TRBV19 with TRBJ2-5; TRBD2 aligns across 11 bases. Germline V gene lookup returns CDR1 LNHDA and CDR2 SQIVND (reference sequence). V shed 6 bases and J 5 bases; nucleotides not matched to a gene: 5. The CDR3 is made up of 14 amino acids. CDR3 sequence: CASSLTSGTETQYF. The CDR3 DNA is TGTGCCAGTAGCTTGACTAGCGGGACGGAGACCCAGTACTTC.

This chain uses TRBV7-6 with TRBJ1-5; TRBD1 might be the D (5 bases). Germline V gene data show CDR1 as SGHVS and CDR2 as FNYEAQ. V was trimmed by 5 bases and J by 7 bases, leaving 15 bases between them. This CDR3 is 14 amino acids long. CDR3 residues: CASSPSWGEQPQHF. CDR3 nucleotides: TGTGCCAGCAGCCCTTCATGGGGGGAACAGCCCCAGCATTTT. The whole variable domain, remainder taken from reference TRBV7-6 and TRBJ1-5, is GAGVSQSPRYKVTKRGQDVALRCDPISGHVSLYWYRQALGQGPEFLTYFNYEAQQDKSGLPNDRFSAERPEGSISTLTIQRTEQRDSAMYRCASSPSWGEQPQHFGDGTRLSIL.

The chain joins TRBV6-6 to TRBJ1-4; the D gene is possibly TRBD1 (6 bases). Trimming removed 6 bases at V and 8 bases at J, with 10 bases between. The CDR3 has 12 residues. The germline V gene has CDR1 MNHNY and CDR2 SVGAGI (reference sequence). The CDR3 here is CASRAGVEKLFF. As DNA, the CDR3 is TGTGCCAGCAGGGCAGGGGTAGAAAAACTGTTTTTT.